The clone carrying this T cell receptor beta chain came up once. Antigen: not known. Germline V gene sequence: CDR1 SNHLY, CDR2 FYNNEI. J lost 0 bases, V lost 7 bases, and 8 bases had no gene match. CDR3 length equals 16 residues. Clones were sequenced by immunoSEQ multiplex PCR, and TCRdb holds only the in-frame ones, with some missing. The profile shows some 50,000 clones, around 80% of them singletons. The data were taken from a study of T cells in localized non-small cell lung cancer. Notes on the study in general: The tumor had only one region sequenced, so heterogeneity remains possible. Uninvolved adjacent lung had higher T cell clonality than tumor and all other tissues.

The chain combines TRBV2 with TRBJ2-2; 7 bases line up with TRBD1. This specimen was peripheral blood mononuclear cells, taken before any cancer treatment. The clonotype comes from a man aged 40 to 70 with stage III lung adenocarcinoma. The CDR3 DNA follows: TGTGCCAGCAAAGGACAGGCTTCCGCGAACACCGGGGAGCTGTTTTTT. Amino acid sequence: CASKGQASANTGELFF.